The 15 T cell receptor beta chains listed next were all sequenced from one sample in a study of blood T cell repertoires in COVID-19. Profiled with immunoSEQ multiplex PCR; TCRdb holds only in-frame clones, not every one. Found here are about 59,000 clones, less than 75% of them singletons; the top ten hold 11% to 15%. Material: peripheral blood. The receptor set was obtained from a woman aged 70 to 79 with acute or convalescent COVID-19.

This rearrangement joins TRBV6-2 or TRBV6-3 to TRBJ1-2; possible D gene TRBD1, 6 bases. V lost 4 bases, J lost 4 bases, and 7 bases lay in between. Germline loops: CDR1 MNHEY, CDR2 SVGEGT. There are 12 residues in the CDR3. The CDR3 sequence: CASSLQGYGYTF. CDR3 sequence (DNA): TGTGCCAGCAGTTTACAGGGCTATGGCTACACCTTC.

The chain employs TRBV6-5 and TRBJ1-2, with 7 nucleotides matching TRBD1. Germline V gives CDR1 MNHEY, CDR2 SVGAGI. Losses at the gene ends were 4 bases for V and 3 bases for J; bases not matched to a gene: 5. The CDR3 is made up of 14 amino acids. DNA for the CDR3: TGTGCCAGCAGTTCGGCAGGGGGAGACTATGGCTACACCTTC. This translates into CASSSAGGDYGYTF.

The CDR3 protein is CASSMAGEIKGYTF. The CDR3 coding sequence is TGTGCCAGCAGCATGGCAGGGGAGATTAAGGGCTACACCTTC. The chain employs TRBV7-2 and TRBJ1-2, with D possibly being TRBD1 (6 bases). V lost 5 bases and J 8 bases, leaving 18 bases between the germline ends. Germline CDR1 is SGHTA and CDR2 is FQGNSA. The CDR3 spans 14 residues.

The rearrangement joins TRBV5-5 to TRBJ1-6, with 7 bases aligning to TRBD1. This CDR3 is built from 16 residues. J gave up 4 bases and V 5 bases, and 9 bases lay outside the gene matches. The germline gives CDR1 SGHKS, CDR2 YYEKEE (reference sequence). The CDR3 nucleotides are TGTGCCAGCAGACCCCTACAGGGGAGGTATAATTCACCCCTCCACTTT. Protein sequence: CASRPLQGRYNSPLHF. Full variable domain (missing parts from reference TRBV5-5 and TRBJ1-6): DAGVTQSPTHLIKTRGQQVTLRCSPISGHKSVSWYQQVLGQGPQFIFQYYEKEERGRGNFPDRFSARQFPNYSSELNVNALLLGDSALYLCASRPLQGRYNSPLHFGNGTRLTVT.

The sample holds a few counts of this clone. The chain couples TRBV25-1 to TRBJ2-5; D may be TRBD2 (6 bases). The CDR3 has 14 amino acids. Germline CDR1 is MGHDK and CDR2 is SYGVNS. V dropped 2 bases and J dropped 5 bases, with 12 bases sitting between them. The CDR3 DNA follows: TGTGCCAGCAGTGAAGTTGGAGGAGGGGAGACCCAGTACTTC. This codes for CASSEVGGGETQYF.

The chain recombines TRBV11-1 with TRBJ2-5; TRBD1 matches at 10 bases. Looked up from germline, CDR1 is SGHAT and CDR2 is FQDESV (reference sequence). The J segment lost 2 bases and the V segment lost 5 bases, leaving 5 bases of the junction unmatched. The length of the CDR3 is 15 residues. DNA for the CDR3: TGTGCCAGCAGCCTGGACAGGGGGTCACAAGAGACCCAGTACTTC. It codes for CASSLDRGSQETQYF. Based on the CDR3 plus reference TRBV11-1 and TRBJ2-5, the full variable domain is EAEVAQSPRYKITEKSQAVAFWCDPISGHATLYWYRQILGQGPELLVQFQDESVVDDSQLPKDRFSAERLKGVDSTLKIQPAELGDSAMYLCASSLDRGSQETQYFGPGTRLLVL.

The chain couples TRBV5-1 to TRBJ2-7, with a possible D match to TRBD1 (7 bases). The CDR3 has 14 amino acids. Germline CDR1 SGHRS, CDR2 YFSETQ. V dropped 3 bases and J dropped 6 bases, with 16 bases sitting between them. As DNA, the CDR3 is TGCGCCAGCAGCTGGGGGGACAGTGTCCGCGAGCAGTACGTC. This gives the protein CASSWGDSVREQYV.

In DNA, the CDR3 is TGTGCCAGTAGTTTTAGCGGGGGAAACAATGAGCAGTTCTTC. Translated, it gives CASSFSGGNNEQFF. The chain uses TRBV19 and TRBJ2-1; 9 nucleotides align to TRBD2. The CDR3 runs to 14 residues. The germline CDR1 and CDR2 sequences are LNHDA and SQIVND (reference sequence). The V gene end was trimmed by 5 bases and the J gene end by 5 bases; junction bases not matched to a gene: 4.

The chain uses TRBV18 and TRBJ2-5, with 7 bases that match TRBD2. Looked up from germline, CDR1 is KGHSH and CDR2 is LQKENI. Trimming removed 1 base from V and 5 bases from J; junction bases left unmatched: 10. The CDR3 has 16 residues. DNA for the CDR3: TGTGCCAGCTCACCACAGCGCTCACTAGCGCTGGAGACCCAGTACTTC. It translates to CASSPQRSLALETQYF.

This clone was counted only a few times. The same CDR3 is also encoded by other DNA sequences in this sample. The chain employs TRBV15 and TRBJ1-4, with a possible D match to TRBD1 (6 bases). Germline values: CDR1 LNHNV, CDR2 YYDKDF (reference sequence). CDR3 length: 15 amino acids. Deletions cut 0 bases from V and 3 bases from J, with 8 bases between. The CDR3 region is CATSRDKGANEKLFF. The DNA of the CDR3 is TGTGCCACCAGCAGAGATAAGGGGGCTAATGAAAAACTGTTTTTT.

The V gene is TRBV5-6, the J gene TRBJ2-5; D not resolved. Trimming shortened V by 1 base and J by 5 bases, and 15 bases separated the two germline ends. In germline, CDR1 is SGHDT, CDR2 YYEEEE. The CDR3 is 15 amino acids. The CDR3 DNA reads TGTGCCAGCAGCTTGTTAGTGGGCACACAGGAGACCCAGTACTTC. This sequence encodes CASSLLVGTQETQYF.

The rearrangement uses TRBV30 and TRBJ2-4; D possibly corresponds to TRBD1 (6 bases). Germline CDR1 and CDR2: GTSNPN and SVGIG (reference sequence). V lost 2 bases and J lost 3, with 14 bases in between. The CDR3 contains 15 residues. CDR3 protein: CAWSWEGGSKNIQYF. As DNA, the CDR3 is TGTGCCTGGAGTTGGGAAGGGGGTAGCAAAAACATTCAGTACTTC.

The V and J genes are TRBV5-1 and TRBJ2-7, with 10 positions matching TRBD2. Per germline, CDR1 SGHRS and CDR2 YFSETQ. The length of the CDR3 is 14 residues. V trimming: 8 bases; J trimming: 2 bases; junction bases outside the gene matches: 7. CDR3 nucleotides: TGCGCCAGTCGCGACACTAGCGGGGCCTACGAGCAGTACTTC. It yields the protein CASRDTSGAYEQYF.

The chain has TRBV6-5 and TRBJ2-7; the match to TRBD2 covers 8 bases. V trimming: 0 bases; J trimming: 6 bases; junction bases outside the gene matches: 7. Germline V gene data show CDR1 as MNHEY and CDR2 as SVGAGI. The CDR3 contains 15 residues. CDR3 region: CASSYSSSGVGEQYF. The CDR3 DNA sequence: TGTGCCAGCAGTTACTCGAGTAGCGGGGTCGGCGAGCAGTACTTC.

The DNA for the CDR3 is TGTGCCAGCAGCTTGCACTTGCTCAAAGCTTTCTTT. Protein product: CASSLHLLKAFF. This chain uses TRBV5-8 with TRBJ1-1, with D unclear. The CDR3 loop spans 12 amino acids. Per germline, CDR1 SGHTS and CDR2 YDEGEE. V shed 1 base and J shed 9 bases, with 10 bases lying between them.